A selection of T cell receptor beta chains follows, all from one sample in a study of vaccination effects on CD4 cells after COVID-19. The antigens these receptors bind are not known. Sequencing was performed with immunoSEQ multiplex PCR; in TCRdb, only in-frame clones are kept and a portion is missing. This table holds about 48,000 clones, 55% to 75% found once. Sequencing was performed on CD4+ T cells from PBMCs cultured without peptide, taken before COVID-19 vaccination. Every receptor here comes from a human donor who received a COVID-19 vaccine. Both conserved end residues are part of each CDR3. D genes are given only for firm matches. Clone size is not always given. Where it is, it says once, few, many or a class for expanded clones.

d_call: -; j_call: TRBJ1-4; clone_size: -; v_call: TRBV15; cdr3_nt: TGTGCCACCAGCAGAGGTCGGCAGGGGAATGAAAAACTGTTTTTT; cdr3_aa: CATSRGRQGNEKLFF
d_call: -; j_call: TRBJ2-2; clone_size: few; v_call: TRBV5-1; cdr3_nt: TGCGCCAGCAGCTTGGCCTCACGAGTCGAAGTGGGAACCGGGGAGCTGTTTTTT; cdr3_aa: CASSLASRVEVGTGELFF
d_call: -; j_call: TRBJ2-1; clone_size: -; v_call: TRBV6-5; cdr3_nt: TGTGCCAGCAGGTACCCACAGGTAGGACGTGAGCAGTTCTTC; cdr3_aa: CASRYPQVGREQFF
d_call: TRBD2; j_call: TRBJ2-6; clone_size: once; v_call: TRBV11-2; cdr3_nt: TGTGCCAGCAGCCCTCTGGCGGGAGGGATCGGGGCCAACGTCCTGACTTTC; cdr3_aa: CASSPLAGGIGANVLTF
d_call: -; j_call: TRBJ1-2; clone_size: -; v_call: TRBV3-1/TRBV3-2; cdr3_nt: TGTGCCAGCAGCCAAGGGCTAGGGTATGGCTACACCTTC; cdr3_aa: CASSQGLGYGYTF
d_call: TRBD2; j_call: TRBJ2-7; clone_size: -; v_call: TRBV6-5; cdr3_nt: TGTGCCAGCAGACGCGGGAGCGAAACCTCCTACGAGCAGTACTTC; cdr3_aa: CASRRGSETSYEQYF
d_call: TRBD1; j_call: TRBJ1-1; clone_size: -; v_call: TRBV2; cdr3_nt: TGTGCCAGCAGTCAGGACAGGGAAATAGGAAAAGCTTTCTTT; cdr3_aa: CASSQDREIGKAFF
d_call: -; j_call: TRBJ2-3; clone_size: -; v_call: TRBV10-3; cdr3_nt: TGTGCCATCAGTGAGTCGAAAAAGAACACAGATACGCAGTATTTT; cdr3_aa: CAISESKKNTDTQYF
d_call: TRBD1; j_call: TRBJ2-7; clone_size: once; v_call: TRBV7-9; cdr3_nt: TGTGCCAGCAGCTTAGGACTCGGGACAGGGAACCCCTACGAGCAGTACTTC; cdr3_aa: CASSLGLGTGNPYEQYF
d_call: -; j_call: TRBJ2-7; clone_size: -; v_call: TRBV27; cdr3_nt: TGTGCCAGCAGTTTATCGGGCAGGGCGGTGAGGGAGCAGTACTTC; cdr3_aa: CASSLSGRAVREQYF
d_call: -; j_call: TRBJ2-7; clone_size: -; v_call: TRBV5-1; cdr3_nt: TGCGCCAGCAGCTTGGACCCGACAGGAAGATACGAGCAGTACTTC; cdr3_aa: CASSLDPTGRYEQYF
d_call: TRBD1; j_call: TRBJ2-5; clone_size: -; v_call: TRBV29-1; cdr3_nt: TGCAGCGTTGTCAGGGGGTTCCAAGAGACCCAGTACTTC; cdr3_aa: CSVVRGFQETQYF
d_call: -; j_call: TRBJ2-7; clone_size: -; v_call: TRBV18; cdr3_nt: TGTGCCAGCTCACCAGGCCACGAGCAGTACTTC; cdr3_aa: CASSPGHEQYF
d_call: -; j_call: TRBJ1-2; clone_size: -; v_call: TRBV9; cdr3_nt: TGTGCCAGCAGCGTGAGGGACGTCGGTGGGGCCTATGGCTACACCTTC; cdr3_aa: CASSVRDVGGAYGYTF
d_call: -; j_call: TRBJ1-6; clone_size: -; v_call: TRBV6-5; cdr3_nt: TGTGCCAGCAGCCATGAATCCTCCTATAATTCACCCCTCCACTTT; cdr3_aa: CASSHESSYNSPLHF
d_call: TRBD2; j_call: TRBJ2-1; clone_size: -; v_call: TRBV5-4; cdr3_nt: TGTGCCAGCAGCTTGGACTATGCGGGAGGGGAGCAGTTCTTC; cdr3_aa: CASSLDYAGGEQFF
d_call: TRBD1; j_call: TRBJ2-5; clone_size: -; v_call: TRBV30; cdr3_nt: TGTGCCTGGACCGGGATAAGTTTGGCTAACAGGGGGCGCCAAGAGACCCAGTACTTC; cdr3_aa: CAWTGISLANRGRQETQYF
d_call: -; j_call: TRBJ1-1; clone_size: -; v_call: TRBV6-5; cdr3_nt: TGTGCCAGCACCCCCTCAGAAGGAGTGAACACTGAAGCTTTCTTT; cdr3_aa: CASTPSEGVNTEAFF
d_call: -; j_call: TRBJ1-1; clone_size: -; v_call: TRBV28; cdr3_nt: TGTGCCAGCAGTTTATTAAGGGGGGCGACTGAAGCTTTCTTT; cdr3_aa: CASSLLRGATEAFF
d_call: -; j_call: TRBJ2-2; clone_size: -; v_call: TRBV19; cdr3_nt: TGTGCCAGTATGGCAGGTATCGCGAACACCGGGGAGCTGTTTTTT; cdr3_aa: CASMAGIANTGELFF
d_call: TRBD2; j_call: TRBJ2-7; clone_size: few; v_call: TRBV18; cdr3_nt: TGTGCCAGCTCACCACCAAGCGGGAACGAGCAGTACTTC; cdr3_aa: CASSPPSGNEQYF
d_call: TRBD1; j_call: TRBJ1-6; clone_size: medium-sized; v_call: TRBV7-9; cdr3_nt: TGTGCCAGCAGCTTAGGGACAGGGGGCCACTATAATTCACCCCTCCACTTT; cdr3_aa: CASSLGTGGHYNSPLHF